This paragraph reports one T cell receptor beta chain. Its specificity is not known. This specimen belongs to a study of graft-versus-host responses after intestinal transplantation. The germline gives CDR1 LGHNA, CDR2 YSLEER. The CDR3 covers 11 residues. V was shortened by 5 bases and J by 8 bases, with 9 bases between the two germline ends. This table comes from immunoSEQ multiplex PCR, and its TCRdb copy is limited to in-frame clones, with some not included. The profile shows under 100,000 clones, under 95% of them singletons. The sequences come from unstimulated CD8+ T cells sorted from spleen or lymph node cells, collected before transplant. The origin of this receptor is a human donor who was the organ donor for an intestinal transplant. The chain recombines TRBV4-3 with TRBJ1-1; D is perhaps TRBD1 (5 bases). CDR3 amino acids: CASSGAAEAFF. DNA for the CDR3: TGCGCCAGCAGCGGGGCTGCGGAAGCTTTCTTT.